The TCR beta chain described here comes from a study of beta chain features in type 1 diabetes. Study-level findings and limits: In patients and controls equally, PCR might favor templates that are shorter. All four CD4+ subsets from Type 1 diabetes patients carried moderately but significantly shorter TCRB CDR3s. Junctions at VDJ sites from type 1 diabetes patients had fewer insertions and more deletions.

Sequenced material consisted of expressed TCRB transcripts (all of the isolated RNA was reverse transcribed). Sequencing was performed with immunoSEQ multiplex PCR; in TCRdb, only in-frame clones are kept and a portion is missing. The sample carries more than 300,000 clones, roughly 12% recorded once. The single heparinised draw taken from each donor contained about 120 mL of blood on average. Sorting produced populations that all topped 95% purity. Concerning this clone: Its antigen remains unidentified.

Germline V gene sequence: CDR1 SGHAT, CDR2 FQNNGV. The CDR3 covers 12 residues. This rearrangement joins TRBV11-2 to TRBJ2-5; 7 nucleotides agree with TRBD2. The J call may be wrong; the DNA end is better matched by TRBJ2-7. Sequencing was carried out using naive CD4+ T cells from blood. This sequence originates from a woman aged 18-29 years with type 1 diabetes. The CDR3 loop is CASRNREDEQYF. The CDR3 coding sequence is TGTGCCAGCAGGAACCGGGAGGACGAGCAGTACTTC.